This T cell receptor (beta chain) was found in a study of STAT5B mutations in CD4+ large granular lymphocyte leukemia. Sequencing was at survey level. In the source study's methods: Lowest detectable productive clonotype frequency was 2.59 x 10-5. Here immunoSEQ multiplex PCR was the method, and the copy in TCRdb shows in-frame clones only, minus some. V, J and clone size are those of that table, while D and trimming were read from the DNA. The sample lists 20,000 to 25,000 clones; 65% to 80% were seen once. This clone was counted once. Sequencing input: CD4+ T cells from blood buffy coats. This receptor was obtained from a human donor in good health.

The CDR3 sequence is CASSIEGETQYF. For the CDR3, the DNA is TGTGCCAGTAGTATCGAGGGCGAGACCCAGTACTTC. This chain uses TRBV19 with TRBJ2-5, with D tentatively TRBD2 (5 bases). The CDR3 loop spans 12 amino acids. The germline V gene has CDR1 LNHDA and CDR2 SQIVND (reference sequence). V was trimmed by 3 bases and J by 5 bases, leaving 7 bases between them.